The TCR beta chain under discussion was sequenced for a study of blood T cells in healthy people across ages. CDR3 length: 15 amino acids. V lost 5 bases, J lost 7 bases, and 23 bases lay in between. Germline values: CDR1 DFQATT, CDR2 SNEGSKA (reference sequence). Sample-barcoded 5' priming and a J-beta primer mix drove a second PCR of roughly 6 to 12 cycles. Through a template-switch adaptor with 12 random nucleotides, each cDNA molecule received a tag. TCRdb reprocessed the 5' RACE reads with MiXCR, giving one entry per CDR3 protein. The repertoire holds hundreds of thousands of distinct CDR3 sequences, with around 43% as singletons. Researchers collected 7.5 to 10 milliliters of peripheral blood from every single donor. In its sample, this clonotype was seen a few times.

The sequence was obtained from a man aged 60 to 75 in good health. Sequenced: blood. The chain uses TRBV20-1 and TRBJ1-2; a possible D gene is TRBD1 (5 bases). As DNA, the CDR3 is TGCAGTGCTGTCTCTGCGCAGGGCAGGTCAGGTGGCTACACCTTC. Encoded protein: CSAVSAQGRSGGYTF.